This T cell receptor beta chain stems from a study of glioma-infiltrating T cells after dendritic cell vaccination. General study results and limits: Survival was not directly related to TCR clonality in these patients.

Input was around 2 ug genomic DNA, or all available if less. The primer mix had 60 V beta and 13 J beta primers. Profiled with immunoSEQ multiplex PCR; TCRdb holds only in-frame clones, not every one. The profile shows 85,000 to 95,000 clones, more than 75% of them singletons. This clone was observed once. Its target is unknown. V lost 7 bases and J 1 base, leaving 10 bases between the germline ends. The CDR3 spans 13 residues. Germline V gene data show CDR1 as LNHDA and CDR2 as SQIVND (reference sequence). The clonotype comes from a human donor with glioblastoma. Source: blood, taken before dendritic cell vaccination. This chain joins TRBV19 and TRBJ1-1; the D gene is possibly TRBD1 (6 bases). CDR3 amino acids: CASTLTGNTEAFF. CDR3 nucleotide sequence: TGTGCCAGTACCCTGACAGGGAACACTGAAGCTTTCTTT.